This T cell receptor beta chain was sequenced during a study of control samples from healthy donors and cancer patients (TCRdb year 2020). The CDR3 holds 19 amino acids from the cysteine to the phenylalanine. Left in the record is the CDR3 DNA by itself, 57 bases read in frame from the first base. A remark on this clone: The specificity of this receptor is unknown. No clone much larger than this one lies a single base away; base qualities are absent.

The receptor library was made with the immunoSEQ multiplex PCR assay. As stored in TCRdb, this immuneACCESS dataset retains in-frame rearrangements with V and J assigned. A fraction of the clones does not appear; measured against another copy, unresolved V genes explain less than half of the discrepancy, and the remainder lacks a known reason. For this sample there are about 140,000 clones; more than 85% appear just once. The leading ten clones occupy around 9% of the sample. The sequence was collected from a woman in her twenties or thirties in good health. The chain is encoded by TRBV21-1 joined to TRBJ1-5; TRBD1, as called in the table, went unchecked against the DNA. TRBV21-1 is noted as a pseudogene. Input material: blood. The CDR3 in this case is CASSKLIGDRVCSNQPQHF. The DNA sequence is TGTGCCAGCAGCAAATTGATCGGGGACAGGGTCTGTTCCAATCAGCCCCAGCATTTT.